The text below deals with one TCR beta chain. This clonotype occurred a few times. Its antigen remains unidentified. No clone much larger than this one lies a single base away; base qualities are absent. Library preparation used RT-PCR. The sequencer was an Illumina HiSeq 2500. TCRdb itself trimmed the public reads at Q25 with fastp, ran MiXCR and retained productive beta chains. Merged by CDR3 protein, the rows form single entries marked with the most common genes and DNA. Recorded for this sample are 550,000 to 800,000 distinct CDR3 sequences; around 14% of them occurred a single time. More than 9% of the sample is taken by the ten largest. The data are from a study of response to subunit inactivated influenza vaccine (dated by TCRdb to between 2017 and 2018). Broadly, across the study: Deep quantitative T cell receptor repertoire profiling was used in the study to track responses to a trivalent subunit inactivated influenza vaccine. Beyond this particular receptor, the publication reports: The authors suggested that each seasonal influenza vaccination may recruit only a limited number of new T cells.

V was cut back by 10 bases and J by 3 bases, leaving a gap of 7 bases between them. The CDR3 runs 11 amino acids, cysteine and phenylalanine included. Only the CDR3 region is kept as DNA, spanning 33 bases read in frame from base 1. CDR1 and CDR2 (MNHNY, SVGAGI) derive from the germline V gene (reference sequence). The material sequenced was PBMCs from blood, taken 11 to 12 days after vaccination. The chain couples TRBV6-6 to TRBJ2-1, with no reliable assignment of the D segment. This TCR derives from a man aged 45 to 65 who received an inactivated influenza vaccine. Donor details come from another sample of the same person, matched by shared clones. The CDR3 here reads CATHLYNEQFF. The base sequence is TGTGCCACTCACCTCTACAATGAGCAGTTCTTC.